This TCR beta chain is drawn from a study of T cells in Graves' hyperthyroidism and ophthalmopathy. General study points: Most clonotypes expanded in the thyroid (above 0.001) were also present in blood.

Clinicians diagnosed patients from clinical symptoms, serum thyroxine and TRAb, thyroid ultrasound and orbital computed tomography. The germline V gene has CDR1 SGHTA and CDR2 FQGNSA. Trimming shortened V by 5 bases and J by 1 base, and 12 bases separated the two germline ends. This CDR3 contains 15 residues. TCR beta CDR3 regions were amplified from RNA. The HTBI primer set served for first-round RT-PCR of the TCR CDR3. Via MiXCR, TCRdb re-called the multiplex PCR reads, giving one row per CDR3 protein. The sample lists a few hundred thousand distinct CDR3 sequences; around 15% were seen once. This clonotype was seen at least ten times. What it binds is not known.

This TCR was sampled from a woman aged 55-69 years with Graves' ophthalmopathy. V gene TRBV7-2 combines with J gene TRBJ1-5, with D maybe TRBD1 (6 bases). The sample taken for sequencing was blood. In DNA form, the CDR3 reads TGTGCCAGCAGCCCAGGAGGGACAAGCAATCAGCCCCAGCATTTT. It specifies CASSPGGTSNQPQHF.